This TCR beta chain was documented in a study of blood T cell repertoires in COVID-19. Study as a whole: Samples taken during acute and convalescent COVID-19 were collected in the United States, Italy and Spain. From T cells, B-cell-depleted T cells, or PBMCs came the material, which was cDNA or gDNA.

The authors' processing: For nucleated cells, counts were estimated from reference gene primer amplification. The protocol was immunoSEQ multiplex PCR, while the TCRdb copy is restricted to in-frame clones and leaves out a portion. The V and J calls and the clone size are those of that table, but D and trimming were determined from the DNA. The sample carries nearly 25,000 clones, about four fifths recorded once. Germline values: CDR1 WNHNN, CDR2 SYGVQD (reference sequence). V lost 5 bases and J 3 bases, leaving 12 bases between the germline ends. This CDR3 has 14 amino acids. The sequenced sample consisted of peripheral blood. V is TRBV10-1 and J is TRBJ2-3, with D perhaps matching TRBD1 (6 bases). The clonotype originates from an older man with acute or convalescent COVID-19. The CDR3 DNA reads as TGCGCCAGCAGTTCACAGGGTATAACAGATACGCAGTATTTT. Amino acids: CASSSQGITDTQYF.